This T cell receptor (beta chain) comes out of a study of blood T cells in healthy people across ages. Of note for this clonotype: One end of the junction fails to match germline, which may point to a read error.

A sample-barcoded 5' primer and a J-beta primer mix were used in a second PCR of about 7 to 12 cycles. TCRdb passed the 5' RACE reads through MiXCR, listing each CDR3 protein once. The repertoire holds about 1.4 million distinct CDR3 sequences, with around 55% as singletons. Sequencing was carried out using blood. The receptor comes from a man between 18 and 35 years old in good health.

CDR3: CTSSPVGNTGELFF. In nucleotides, the CDR3 is TGTACCAGCAGCCCCGTGGGTAACACCGGGGAGCTGTTTTTT. V is TRBV12-3 or TRBV12-4 and J is TRBJ2-2; no reliable D call. The CDR3 is 14 amino acids.